The next 27 T cell receptor beta chains were all read from a single sample in a study of tumor-infiltrating lymphocytes in primary liver carcinoma (TCRdb year 2017). Data came from an Illumina HiSeq 2500. Starting from around 500 ng total RNA, TCRbeta-specific cDNA was produced by reverse transcription with a constant-region primer and ProtoScript II reverse transcriptase. Construction of the TCRbeta libraries relied on three nested rounds of multiplex PCR, following a slightly modified ARM-PCR procedure. Multiplex TRBV1-TRBV30 forward primers and a Cbeta reverse primer were used in the first two PCR rounds, each of which was run for 9 to 11 cycles. Starting from the raw public reads, TCRdb applied fastp trimming at Q25, assembled clones with MiXCR and retained in-frame beta chains. All rows with the same CDR3 protein become a single entry with the most common DNA and genes. The sample profile shows 150,000 to 200,000 distinct CDR3 sequences; approximately 64% of them were found once. The ten largest clones take up roughly 6.8% of the sample.

Blood RNA was extracted from unsorted whole blood using TRIzol reagent, and germline DNA was obtained with the DNeasy Blood & Tissue kit. Sequenced: peripheral blood. The receptors here all came from a woman aged 55 to 70 with primary liver carcinoma and hepatitis B virus infection.

The chain couples TRBV6-9 to TRBJ2-7; D not certain. Looked up from germline, CDR1 is MNHGY and CDR2 is SVAAGI. The CDR3 covers 15 residues. The V end was cut by 2 bases, the J end by 5 bases, with 16 bases between. This CDR3 is CASSYTGSEANEQYF. The CDR3, as DNA: TGTGCCAGCAGTTATACTGGCAGTGAAGCCAACGAGCAGTACTTC.

The rearrangement joins TRBV11-3 to TRBJ2-3; maybe TRBD1 (6 bases). The CDR3 spans 14 residues. CDR1 and CDR2 (germline): SGHNT, YENEEA. The CDR3 bases are TGTAGCAGCAGCCATCGGACAGACACAGATACGCAGTATTTT. It codes for CSSSHRTDTDTQYF.

A note on this clonotype: The junction shows a germline mismatch at one end, possibly a read error. The chain links TRBV27 to TRBJ2-1, with 11 bases matching TRBD2. Germline V gives CDR1 MNHEY, CDR2 SMNVEV (reference sequence). This CDR3 contains 20 residues. The chain's CDR3 is CVSSLSPLAGVASSYNEQFF. Written as DNA, the CDR3 is TGTGTCAGCAGTTTATCCCCACTAGCGGGGGTGGCGAGTTCGTACAATGAGCAGTTCTTC.

This clonotype was picked up a small number of times. Because the CDR3's place on the DNA is in doubt, the DNA is left out and the CDR3 is given as listed by TCRdb. V is TRBV6-1 and J is TRBJ2-7; TRBD2, the table's D call, lacks a check against the DNA. 14 amino acids form the CDR3, both terminal residues included. Germline values: CDR1 MNHNS, CDR2 SASEGT. The CDR3 spells CASSWGLGTYGQCF.

Note on this clonotype: One end of the junction does not line up with germline, which may come from a read error. This chain connects TRBV4-2 to TRBJ2-2; possible D gene TRBD2, 6 bases. CDR1 is LGHNA, CDR2 YNFKEQ, per germline. The CDR3 has 16 residues. CDR3 in amino acids: CVSSQEGGARTGEPFF. CDR3 nucleotides: TGTGTCAGCAGCCAAGAGGGCGGGGCGAGGACCGGGGAGCCGTTTTTT.

CDR3: CASRAATTLDEKLFF. DNA of the CDR3: TGTGCCAGCAGGGCCGCCACCACACTTGATGAAAAACTGTTTTTT. J is TRBJ1-4 and V is TRBV2, with no clear D. V was pared by 6 bases and J by 6 bases, with 17 bases between. The CDR3 contains 15 residues. Germline V lookup: CDR1 SNHLY, CDR2 FYNNEI.

The chain has TRBV11-1 and TRBJ2-4; a possible D gene is TRBD1 (6 bases). Germline CDR1 SGHAT, CDR2 FQDESV (reference sequence). The CDR3 loop spans 16 amino acids. The CDR3 DNA is TGTGGCAGTAGCCCAAGGTCCAGGGGTGGGGAAAACATTCAGTACTTC. This codes for CGSSPRSRGGENIQYF.

Comments on this clonotype: A much bigger clone sits one base away, suggesting this may be a read error. The chain recombines TRBV7-9 with TRBJ2-5; D gene uncertain. The CDR3 has 15 residues. With 4 bases removed from V and 2 bases from J, the gap between germline ends came to 14 bases. The germline CDR1 and CDR2 sequences are SEHNR and FQNEAQ (reference sequence). CDR3 in amino acids: CASSSQPVAQETQYF. As DNA, the CDR3 is TGTGCCAGCAGCTCCCAACCCGTGGCTCAAGAGACCCAGTACTTC.

Note on this clonotype: A junction end diverges from the germline sequence, so it may reflect a read error. The rearrangement joins TRBV12-3 or TRBV12-4 to TRBJ2-5; the D gene is possibly TRBD2 (6 bases). The CDR3 contains 14 residues. In DNA form, the CDR3 reads TGTGCTAGCAACACCGGGAGACATCAAGAGACCCAGTACTTC. The encoded protein is CASNTGRHQETQYF.

With respect to this clonotype: Just one base apart from a much larger clone, this may be a read error. The chain joins TRBV6-2 or TRBV6-3 to TRBJ2-1; no clear D. The germline CDR1 and CDR2 sequences are MNHEY and SVGEGT. The CDR3 is 18 residues long. Here the CDR3 reads CASRYSKRIGRAHNEQFF. CDR3 DNA: TGTGCCAGCAGATACTCGAAGAGGATCGGAAGGGCCCACAATGAGCAGTTCTTC.

As to this clonotype: A junction end diverges from the germline sequence, so it may reflect a read error. The genes are TRBV4-1 and TRBJ2-4, with 8 bases aligning to TRBD2. This CDR3 contains 17 residues. The germline CDR1 and CDR2 sequences are MGHRA and YSYEKL. CDR3 nucleotides: TGCGCCAGCGGCCAGCCGCGAGCGGGAGAGGGCAAAAACATTCAGTACTTC. Translated: CASGQPRAGEGKNIQYF.

A note on this clonotype: It is unclear where the CDR3 begins or ends on the DNA, so no DNA is shown, and the CDR3 is as TCRdb lists it. V gene TRBV11-3 combines with J gene TRBJ2-2; the table's TRBD2 call for D was not verified on the DNA. The length of the CDR3 is 20 amino acids, counting both ends. Germline V lookup: CDR1 SGHNT, CDR2 YENEEA. The CDR3: CTCSFLRGLAGRRTPGSCFF.

For this clonotype: An end of the junction differs from the germline gene, which may be a read error. J is TRBJ2-1 and V is TRBV5-1; a weak D match, TRBD2 (6 bases). The CDR3 runs 11 residues. Germline CDR1 is SGHRS and CDR2 is YFSETQ. CDR3 nucleotide sequence: TGCGTCAGCAGCTTGGTCGGGGAGGAGTTCTTC. This sequence encodes CVSSLVGEEFF.

This clonotype was seen ten or more times. V and J are TRBV4-2 and TRBJ2-1; TRBD2 matches 9 bases. V dropped 0 bases and J dropped 9; count of bases not matched to a gene: 9. Looked up from germline, CDR1 is LGHNA and CDR2 is YNFKEQ. The CDR3 loop spans 16 amino acids. For the CDR3, the DNA is TGTGCCAGCAGCCAAGATAGGGCTAGCGGGATGGGTGAGCAGTTCTTC. The encoded protein is CASSQDRASGMGEQFF.

This sequence joins TRBV5-1 and TRBJ2-3; D possibly corresponds to TRBD2 (6 bases). V was cut by 0 bases and J by 2 bases, with 10 bases left in between. This CDR3 has 15 residues. Germline CDR1 reads SGHRS; CDR2 reads YFSETQ. The CDR3 sequence is CASSLAGLLTDTQYF. The CDR3 nucleotides are TGCGCCAGCAGCTTGGCCGGACTACTCACAGATACGCAGTATTTT.

A remark on this clonotype: One end of the junction is discordant with germline, which a read error may explain. The rearrangement joins TRBV24-1 to TRBJ2-5, with D possibly being TRBD1 (7 bases). The length of the CDR3 is 15 residues. Per the germline V gene, CDR1 is KGHDR and CDR2 is SFDVKD. This CDR3 reads CATCETQGGVETQYF. The DNA for the CDR3 is TGTGCCACCTGTGAGACTCAGGGGGGTGTAGAGACCCAGTACTTC.

V gene TRBV5-1 combines with J gene TRBJ2-7; 9 nucleotides match TRBD1. Germline CDR1 is SGHRS and CDR2 is YFSETQ. The CDR3 is 14 amino acids. V dropped 5 bases and J dropped 2; count of bases not matched to a gene: 5. In DNA, the CDR3 is TGCGCCAGCAGGATCGGGACAGGGACCTACGAGCAGTACTTC. It codes for CASRIGTGTYEQYF.

CDR3 loop: CVISAPGGDEKLFF. The DNA of the CDR3 is TGTGTCATCAGCGCCCCCGGGGGGGATGAAAAACTGTTTTTT. The rearrangement links TRBV6-1 to TRBJ1-4; weak D call: TRBD1 (5 bases). Germline V lookup: CDR1 MNHNS, CDR2 SASEGT. CDR3 length: 14 residues.

This clonotype has at least ten counts. V gene TRBV11-3 combines with J gene TRBJ2-1, with 8 bases matching TRBD1. Trimming cost V 2 bases and J 6 bases; bases outside gene matches: 3. The CDR3 is 14 amino acids. Germline-derived CDR1 and CDR2 are SGHNT and YENEEA. The CDR3 coding sequence is TGTGCCAGCAGCTTACAGGGGGCTGGCAATGAGCAGTTCTTC. It codes for CASSLQGAGNEQFF.

The table lists this clonotype with many counts. The chain recombines TRBV11-1 with TRBJ2-7; 10 nucleotides line up with TRBD2. The V and J ends lost 5 bases and 7 bases, in that order; junction bases with no gene match: 11. Germline CDR1 reads SGHAT; CDR2 reads FQDESV (reference sequence). The length of the CDR3 is 15 residues. CDR3 protein: CASSPGTSDLVEQYF. The CDR3 DNA sequence: TGTGCCAGCAGCCCGGGGACTAGCGACCTCGTGGAGCAGTACTTC.

About this clonotype itself: This likely comes from a read error, as the CDR3 has no conserved phenylalanine or tryptophan at its end. The J gene is TRBJ1-2, the V gene TRBV11-2, with TRBD1 matching 7 bases. The germline V gene encodes CDR1 SGHAT and CDR2 FQNNGV. V shed 5 bases and J 2 bases; nucleotides not matched to a gene: 11. CDR3 size: 16 residues. CDR3 residues: CASSRTESGGNYGYTS. The CDR3 bases are TGTGCCAGCAGCCGAACCGAGTCAGGGGGGAACTATGGCTACACCTCC.

This clonotype was seen once. This could be a read error, since a much larger clone is one nucleotide away. The rearrangement joins TRBV7-8 to TRBJ2-3, with 9 nucleotides matching TRBD2. Germline lookup yields CDR1 SGHVS and CDR2 FQNEAQ. CDR3 length: 15 residues. The CDR3 DNA is TGTGCCAGCATCGTTAGCGGGAGTCGCCCAGATACGCGGTATTTT. It codes for CASIVSGSRPDTRYF. The whole variable domain, remainder taken from reference TRBV7-8 and TRBJ2-3, is GAGVSQSPRYKVAKRGQDVALRCDPISGHVSLFWYQQALGQGPEFLTYFQNEAQLDKSGLPSDRFFAERPEGSVSTLKIQRTQQEDSAVYLCASIVSGSRPDTRYFGPGTRLTVL.

This clonotype was seen only a few times. This chain links TRBV6-1 with TRBJ2-7, with 9 bases fitting TRBD1. The germline gives CDR1 MNHNS, CDR2 SASEGT. This CDR3 has 17 amino acids. V was pared by 9 bases and J by 2 bases, with 17 bases of the junction left unmatched. CDR3 amino acids: CASRVGTGLAFTYEQYF. CDR3 DNA: TGTGCCAGTCGAGTCGGGACAGGGCTTGCATTCACCTACGAGCAGTACTTC.

By frequency in the sample, this clonotype is medium-sized. The chain combines TRBV11-3 with TRBJ2-3, with 7 bases matching TRBD1. The V segment lost 4 bases and the J segment 1 base; nucleotides outside the gene matches: 11. The CDR3 is 17 amino acids. Germline CDR1 is SGHNT and CDR2 is YENEEA. The CDR3 here is CASSSWSLDRGTDTQYF. In DNA form, the CDR3 reads TGTGCCAGCAGCTCTTGGTCCCTTGACAGGGGCACAGATACGCAGTATTTT.

CDR3 in DNA: TGTGCCAGCAGTCGGCCCTCAGGGGCTCGGACAGATACGCAGTATTTT. It encodes CASSRPSGARTDTQYF. V and J are TRBV28 and TRBJ2-3, with a tentative D call TRBD1 (6 bases). The germline V and J ends were trimmed by 5 bases and 3 bases, with 18 bases remaining between them. The germline CDR1 and CDR2 sequences are MDHEN and SYDVKM. The CDR3 length is 16 residues. Supplemented by reference TRBV28 and TRBJ2-3, the full variable domain reads DVKVTQSSRYLVKRTGEKVFLECVQDMDHENMFWYRQDPGLGLRLIYFSYDVKMKEKGDIPEGYSVSREKKERFSLILESASTNQTSMYLCASSRPSGARTDTQYFGPGTRLTVL.

This clonotype was picked up many times. The rearrangement joins TRBV11-2 to TRBJ1-1, with D perhaps TRBD1 (5 bases). CDR3 length equals 13 residues. Germline V lookup: CDR1 SGHAT, CDR2 FQNNGV. Trimming left V 10 bases short and J 1 base short, with 13 bases between. CDR3 nucleotide sequence: TGTGCCACCTCTTTGGGGGGGAACACTGAAGCTTTCTTT. It yields the protein CATSLGGNTEAFF.

V is TRBV7-9 and J is TRBJ2-7; 15 bases fit TRBD2. The CDR3 consists of 13 residues. Germline V gene data show CDR1 as SEHNR and CDR2 as FQNEAQ (reference sequence). V was clipped by 11 bases and J by 7 bases; unmatched bases: 6. CDR3 sequence reads: CAGGTSGRREQYF. CDR3 nucleotide sequence: TGTGCCGGAGGGACTAGCGGGAGGAGAGAGCAGTACTTC.